Below are 29 T cell receptor beta chains sequenced from a single sample in a study of early T cells in non-severe SARS-CoV-2 infection. TCRdb called the 5' RACE reads again in MiXCR, with one record for every CDR3 protein. The sample includes about 49,000 distinct CDR3 sequences, roughly 12% of them seen just once. Sample: whole blood, taken at baseline. The receptors stem from an adult who was a healthcare worker with PCR-confirmed SARS-CoV-2 infection or an uninfected control (not recorded which).

Details on this clonotype: A read error is possible here, since a much larger clone lies one base away. This chain joins TRBV11-2 and TRBJ1-1; no clear D gene. Germline V gene data show CDR1 as SGHAT and CDR2 as FQNNGV. Trimming stripped 7 bases from V and 1 base from J, with 13 bases between. This CDR3 comprises 14 residues. The CDR3 loop reads CASTKWWENTEAFF. The DNA for the CDR3 is TGTGCCAGCACGAAGTGGTGGGAGAACACTGAAGCTTTCTTT.

The chain joins TRBV6-6 to TRBJ1-5; weak D call: TRBD1 (6 bases). Trimming stripped 2 bases from V and 7 bases from J, with 15 bases between. The CDR3 extends over 15 amino acids. In germline, CDR1 is MNHNY, CDR2 SVGAGI (reference sequence). The CDR3 nucleotides read TGTGCCAGCAGTTACACCGAGGGGGGAGGGCAGCCCCAGCATTTT. It encodes CASSYTEGGGQPQHF.

V is TRBV28 and J is TRBJ1-4, with D perhaps TRBD1 (5 bases). Germline CDR1 and CDR2: MDHEN and SYDVKM. The length of the CDR3 is 13 residues. Trimming cost V 5 bases and J 5 bases, with 9 bases left between them. CDR3 loop: CASSTGDNEKLFF. CDR3 DNA sequence: TGTGCCAGCAGTACAGGAGACAATGAAAAACTGTTTTTT. Drawing the rest from reference TRBV28 and TRBJ1-4, the complete variable domain is DVKVTQSSRYLVKRTGEKVFLECVQDMDHENMFWYRQDPGLGLRLIYFSYDVKMKEKGDIPEGYSVSREKKERFSLILESASTNQTSMYLCASSTGDNEKLFFGSGTQLSVL.

The sample holds a few counts of this clonotype. This chain connects TRBV5-1 to TRBJ1-4, with 7 bases fitting TRBD1. After removal of 2 bases from V and 5 bases from J, the junction contained 6 bases not matched to a gene. Germline V gene lookup returns CDR1 SGHRS and CDR2 YFSETQ. The CDR3 is made up of 15 amino acids. CDR3 amino acids: CASSLTRGWNEKLFF. CDR3 sequence (DNA): TGCGCCAGCAGCTTAACCAGGGGGTGGAATGAAAAACTGTTTTTT.

This chain connects TRBV10-2 to TRBJ2-7, with 10 bases fitting TRBD1. The CDR3 runs 16 residues. The V segment lost 6 bases and the J segment 2 bases; nucleotides outside the gene matches: 10. Germline CDR1 and CDR2: WSHSY and SAAADI. CDR3 sequence: CASRGGQGSLAYEQYF. The CDR3 coding sequence is TGCGCCAGCAGGGGGGGACAGGGGTCCCTGGCCTACGAGCAGTACTTC.

V is TRBV28 and J is TRBJ1-6, with 9 bases identical to TRBD1. V was clipped by 6 bases and J by 10 bases; unmatched bases: 19. The CDR3 has 18 residues. Germline V gene sequence: CDR1 MDHEN, CDR2 SYDVKM. The CDR3 DNA is TGTGCCAGCAGCTCGCGGTGGACAGGGGAGTGGGTATACTCACCCCTCCACTTT. Its protein is CASSSRWTGEWVYSPLHF.

The count of this clonotype is one. The genes are TRBV6-6 and TRBJ2-7, with 9 bases identical to TRBD1. Trimming at V came to 5 bases and at J to 7 bases, leaving 3 bases not matched to a gene. The CDR3 is made up of 12 amino acids. The germline V gene encodes CDR1 MNHNY and CDR2 SVGAGI (reference sequence). The CDR3 loop is CASSRTGVEQYF. In DNA form, the CDR3 reads TGTGCCAGCAGTAGGACAGGGGTAGAGCAGTACTTC.

This chain joins TRBV4-2 and TRBJ2-1; no reliable D call. CDR1 is LGHNA and CDR2 is YNFKEQ in the germline V gene. Trimming removed 3 bases at V and 6 bases at J, with 9 bases between. The CDR3 extends over 13 amino acids. This chain's CDR3 is CASSQTTTNEQFF. The CDR3 coding sequence is TGTGCCAGCAGCCAGACCACTACCAATGAGCAGTTCTTC.

V is TRBV5-1 and J is TRBJ2-5, with a tentative D call TRBD1 (5 bases). Trimming removed 0 bases from V and 1 base from J, with 10 bases in between. CDR3 length: 15 amino acids. Germline V gives CDR1 SGHRS, CDR2 YFSETQ. The CDR3 DNA is TGCGCCAGCAGCTTGGCCACTGGGGCCCAAGAGACCCAGTACTTC. Encoded protein: CASSLATGAQETQYF.

This clonotype appeared a few times. This chain links TRBV19 with TRBJ2-1, with D uncertain. Germline values: CDR1 LNHDA, CDR2 SQIVND (reference sequence). V lost 6 bases and J lost 5, with 11 bases in between. The CDR3 is 13 residues long. CDR3 region: CASRPDRNNEQFF. The DNA for the CDR3 is TGTGCCAGTAGACCGGACCGAAACAATGAGCAGTTCTTC.

The sample holds a few counts of this clonotype. The chain uses TRBV19 and TRBJ1-1; a weak D match, TRBD1 (6 bases). The V gene's germline CDR1 is LNHDA and CDR2 SQIVND (reference sequence). The CDR3 totals 15 residues. V was pared by 9 bases and J by 1 base, with 18 bases between. CDR3 protein: CASRNQGSRNTEAFF. The CDR3 nucleotides are TGTGCCAGCCGAAACCAGGGGAGTCGGAACACTGAAGCTTTCTTT. Full variable domain (remainder filled in from reference TRBV19 and TRBJ1-1): DGGITQSPKYLFRKEGQNVTLSCEQNLNHDAMYWYRQDPGQGLRLIYYSQIVNDFQKGDIAEGYSVSREKKESFPLTVTSAQKNPTAFYLCASRNQGSRNTEAFFGQGTRLTVV.

This clonotype was counted a few times. The V call is TRBV9, the J call TRBJ2-2, with D unresolved. Trimming shortened V by 3 bases and J by 3 bases, and 9 bases separated the two germline ends. The V gene's germline CDR1 is SGDLS and CDR2 YYNGEE. The CDR3 is made up of 14 amino acids. CDR3 amino acids: CASSGEQYTGELFF. CDR3 DNA: TGTGCCAGCAGCGGCGAACAGTACACCGGGGAGCTGTTTTTT.

This clonotype was found many times. The chain has TRBV28 and TRBJ2-7; D remains unclear. V lost 1 base, J lost 1 base, and 11 bases lay in between. Germline V gene data show CDR1 as MDHEN and CDR2 as SYDVKM. CDR3 size: 15 residues. CDR3 DNA: TGTGCCAGCAGTTTATATACTGGGAAATCCTACGAGCAGTACTTC. Translation: CASSLYTGKSYEQYF.

This clonotype was seen a handful of times. The genes are TRBV7-6 and TRBJ2-1; TRBD1 matches 8 bases. V was pared by 5 bases and J by 3 bases, with 6 bases of the junction left unmatched. Germline V lookup: CDR1 SGHVS, CDR2 FNYEAQ. The CDR3 extends over 15 amino acids. The CDR3 reads CASSQDREVYNEQFF. The CDR3 bases are TGTGCCAGCAGCCAGGACAGGGAGGTCTACAATGAGCAGTTCTTC.

This clonotype was observed many times. The rearrangement links TRBV10-3 to TRBJ2-1, with 9 positions matching TRBD1. Germline trimming cut 3 bases from V and 2 bases from J; bases unmatched to any gene: 2. The CDR3 has 15 residues. From germline, CDR1 is ENHRY and CDR2 SYGVKD. The DNA for the CDR3 is TGTGCCATCAGTGATACAGGGGGCACCTACAATGAGCAGTTCTTC. Its protein product is CAISDTGGTYNEQFF.

This chain uses TRBV7-8 with TRBJ2-5, with a possible D match to TRBD2 (5 bases). This CDR3 is 11 amino acids long. The germline CDR1 and CDR2 sequences are SGHVS and FQNEAQ. The germline V and J ends were trimmed by 5 bases and 5 bases, with 6 bases remaining between them. The CDR3 bases are TGTGCCAGCAGCGGCGGGGAGACCCAGTACTTC. The encoded protein is CASSGGETQYF.

This clonotype was found many times. The V and J genes are TRBV9 and TRBJ2-4; D may correspond to TRBD1 or TRBD2 (5 bases each). V gave up 0 bases and J gave up 10 bases, with 20 bases separating them. The CDR3 runs 16 residues. CDR1 is SGDLS and CDR2 is YYNGEE in the germline V gene. For the CDR3, the DNA is TGTGCCAGCAGCGTAGGCCCGGGACGGCAGCCCTTTATTCAGTACTTC. Translated, it gives CASSVGPGRQPFIQYF.

A few counts support this clonotype. The chain recombines TRBV5-1 with TRBJ2-2, with D unclear. This CDR3 has 13 amino acids. CDR1 and CDR2 (germline): SGHRS, YFSETQ. Deletions cut 4 bases from V and 7 bases from J, with 11 bases between. CDR3 sequence reads: CASSELEYGELFF. The DNA for the CDR3 is TGCGCCAGCAGCGAATTGGAGTACGGGGAGCTGTTTTTT.

This clonotype was seen ten or more times. This rearrangement joins TRBV6-2 or TRBV6-3 to TRBJ2-7; TRBD2 matches 9 bases. Looked up from germline, CDR1 is MNHEY and CDR2 is SVGEGT. The CDR3 loop spans 15 amino acids. J gave up 6 bases and V 5 bases, and 11 bases lay outside the gene matches. CDR3 sequence (DNA): TGTGCCAGCAGTAAGACAAGCGGGAGGACACTCGAGCAGTACTTC. It encodes CASSKTSGRTLEQYF.

On this clonotype itself: A read error may explain this, as a much larger clone is one base away. The chain combines TRBV29-1 with TRBJ2-3; D tentatively fits TRBD1 or TRBD2 (5 bases each). The CDR3 is made up of 12 amino acids. Germline CDR1 is SQVTM and CDR2 is ANQGSEA. In DNA, the CDR3 is TGCACCGGCGAGACAGCGGCAGATACGCAGTATTTT. Its translation is CTGETAADTQYF.

This clonotype appeared a few times. The chain has TRBV19 and TRBJ1-5; no clear D gene. V lost 6 bases and J 1 base, leaving 13 bases between the germline ends. The CDR3 runs to 15 residues. CDR1 is LNHDA and CDR2 is SQIVND in the germline V gene (reference sequence). The DNA for the CDR3 is TGTGCCAGTAGCCGGTCGGACGGAAGCAATCAGCCCCAGCATTTT. Protein sequence: CASSRSDGSNQPQHF.

This clonotype was detected a few times. V gene TRBV28 combines with J gene TRBJ2-2, with 10 positions matching TRBD1. This CDR3 has 16 residues. Trimming at V came to 5 bases and at J to 4 bases, leaving 7 bases not matched to a gene. CDR1 is MDHEN, CDR2 SYDVKM, per germline. The DNA for the CDR3 is TGTGCCAGCAGTCCCCTAGGACAGGGGGGCACCGGGGAGCTGTTTTTT. Translating gives CASSPLGQGGTGELFF.

The rearrangement uses TRBV27 and TRBJ2-7; D ambiguous. Trimming cost V 2 bases and J 6 bases, with 20 bases left between them. This CDR3 is 16 amino acids long. Germline V lookup: CDR1 MNHEY, CDR2 SMNVEV (reference sequence). CDR3: CASSLTLLEGPAEQYF. The CDR3, as DNA: TGTGCCAGCAGTTTAACCCTACTCGAAGGCCCCGCCGAGCAGTACTTC.

This clonotype came up a few times. The V and J genes are TRBV6-6 and TRBJ2-7; D call uncertain. CDR3 size: 11 residues. Trimming removed 4 bases from V and 4 bases from J, with 5 bases in between. In germline, CDR1 is MNHNY, CDR2 SVGAGI (reference sequence). The CDR3 DNA reads TGTGCCAGCAGTTCTGCATACGAGCAGTACTTC. Protein product: CASSSAYEQYF.

At least ten counts were recorded for this clonotype. The J gene is TRBJ1-1, the V gene TRBV20-1; weak D call: TRBD1 (5 bases). V shed 3 bases and J shed 1 base, with 12 bases lying between them. The V gene's germline CDR1 is DFQATT and CDR2 SNEGSKA (reference sequence). The CDR3 runs to 14 residues. This chain's CDR3 is CSARNRGPNTEAFF. CDR3 sequence (DNA): TGCAGTGCTAGGAACCGGGGCCCGAACACTGAAGCTTTCTTT.

V gene TRBV20-1 combines with J gene TRBJ1-6, with D possibly TRBD1 on 6 matching bases. V dropped 0 bases and J dropped 11 bases, with 11 bases sitting between them. This CDR3 is built from 13 residues. Germline CDR1 DFQATT, CDR2 SNEGSKA (reference sequence). CDR3 protein: CSARDTGRAPLHF. CDR3 coding DNA: TGCAGTGCTAGAGATACAGGGAGGGCACCCCTCCACTTT.

This clonotype was found a few times. This chain links TRBV20-1 with TRBJ2-7; D unresolved. Trimming pared 6 bases from V and 0 bases from J, leaving 9 bases between. Germline V lookup: CDR1 DFQATT, CDR2 SNEGSKA (reference sequence). This CDR3 has 12 amino acids. CDR3 DNA sequence: TGCAGTGCCACCCCCGACTCCTACGAGCAGTACTTC. It encodes CSATPDSYEQYF.

The genes are TRBV28 and TRBJ2-7, with D hard to call. Deletions cut 6 bases from V and 3 bases from J, with 6 bases between. CDR1 is MDHEN, CDR2 SYDVKM, per germline. This CDR3 is 11 amino acids long. The CDR3 here is CASSGYYEQYF. The CDR3, as DNA: TGTGCCAGCAGCGGCTACTACGAGCAGTACTTC.

This clonotype was picked up a small number of times. The V and J genes are TRBV18 and TRBJ2-1; 10 bases line up with TRBD1. J lost 1 base, V lost 0 bases, and 12 bases had no gene match. The CDR3 is made up of 20 amino acids. Germline V gives CDR1 KGHSH, CDR2 LQKENI. For the CDR3, the DNA is TGTGCCAGCTCACCACCGGTGGGACAGGGGAGTCCCCTTTCCTACAATGAGCAGTTCTTC. Translating it yields CASSPPVGQGSPLSYNEQFF.